The sequence of this TCR delta chain was determined in a study of delta chains in infants with herpesvirus infections. Overall study results and limits: The public Vdelta1 clonotype appeared in 4 of 18 CMV-infected infants. No race- or environment-matched controls existed, and samples were few. Absence in CMV-uninfected infants may reflect the detection limit only.

Reverse transcription of PBMC RNA used primers specific for the gamma and delta chains. TCRdb called clones anew from the RT-PCR reads with CATT. The data hold fewer than 950 delta-chain clones, with approximately 40% observed a single time. A word on this clone: What it binds is not known. A read error is the likely source, as a far larger clone sits one nucleotide away. Other DNA sequences of this sample code for an identical CDR3.

In germline, CDR1 is TSWWSYY, CDR2 QGS. The CDR3 length is 21 residues. This sample comprised peripheral blood, obtained at time point 3 of longitudinal follow-up. This TCR came from a human donor who was a Ugandan infant, either HIV-exposed or HIV-unexposed (not recorded which). The chain is built from TRDV1 and TRDJ1, with TRDD3 identical over 7 bases. CDR3 amino acids: CALGEDLGNWGRIVYDDKLIF. The CDR3 nucleotides are TGTGCTCTTGGGGAAGACTTGGGTAACTGGGGCCGCATTGTTTATGACGATAAGCTCATCTTT.